This T cell receptor beta chain was sequenced in a study of T cell responses to AZD1222 COVID-19 vaccine. Study conclusions and caveats: Increased Spike-specific TCR breadth and depth were observed after two AZD1222 doses. Sampling that yielded the repertoires occurred only after the peak T cell response.

A remark on this clone: The target antigen is unknown.

Sequencing used immunoSEQ multiplex PCR; TCRdb keeps in-frame clones, though not all of them. The sample lists about 180,000 clones; 80% to 95% were seen once. Germline loops: CDR1 MDHEN, CDR2 SYDVKM. With 6 bases clipped from V and 6 bases from J, the junction kept 4 bases outside the gene matches. CDR3 length: 14 amino acids. Sequenced material: peripheral blood, taken 28 days after the second AZD1222 dose. The sequence came from an adult who received the AZD1222 COVID-19 vaccine. The chain joins TRBV28 to TRBJ2-1, with 11 bases aligning to TRBD1. DNA of the CDR3: TGTGCCAGCAGACTGGACAGGGGGCCCAATGAGCAGTTCTTC. Translating gives CASRLDRGPNEQFF.